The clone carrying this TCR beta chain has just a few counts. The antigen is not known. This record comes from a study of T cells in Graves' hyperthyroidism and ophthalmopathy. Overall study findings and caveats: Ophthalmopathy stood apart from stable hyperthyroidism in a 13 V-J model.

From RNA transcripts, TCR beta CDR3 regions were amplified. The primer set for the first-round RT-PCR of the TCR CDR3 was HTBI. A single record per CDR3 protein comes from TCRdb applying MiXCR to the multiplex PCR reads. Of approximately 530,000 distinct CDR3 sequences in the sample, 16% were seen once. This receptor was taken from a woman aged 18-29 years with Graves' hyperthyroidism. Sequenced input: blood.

Here the CDR3 reads CSARGLAGLEPGVIRVDEQFF. CDR3 nucleotides: TGCAGTGCTAGAGGATTAGCAGGACTCGAACCGGGTGTCATAAGGGTCGATGAGCAGTTCTTC. This chain uses TRBV20-1 with TRBJ2-1; D possibly corresponds to TRBD2 (5 bases). Germline lookup yields CDR1 DFQATT and CDR2 SNEGSKA (reference sequence). There are 21 residues in the CDR3. Trimming removed 1 base from V and 8 bases from J, with 36 bases in between.